This T cell receptor beta chain comes out of a study of PD-1 blockade in classical Hodgkin lymphoma (TCRdb year 2020). Background for the entire study: Nivolumab dosing was 3 mg/kg intravenously every 2 weeks, continuing until either disease progression or unacceptable toxicity. A peripheral blood immune signature of response to PD-1 blockade in classical Hodgkin lymphoma was defined using TCR beta sequencing and CyTOF.

The Qiagen DNeasy kit was used to extract genomic DNA from unsorted PBMCs and from the negatively selected CD4+ and CD8+ fractions. TCR beta CDR3 regions were subjected to amplification by immunoSEQ multiplex PCR with primers that anneal to V and J segments. A synthetic immune receptor repertoire was used to minimize amplification bias, and remaining bias was computationally removed after sequencing. In the authors' own workflow: Repertoire diversity was quantified as the Shannon entropy index using custom Python scripts. Unsorted, CD4+ and CD8+ repertoires were examined separately, except in combined analyses, for which CD4+ and CD8+ sequences were merged in silico. Clonal expansion was defined as at least a 2-fold frequency increase after treatment relative to C1D1, with a pseudocount of 0.5 for undetected baseline clones. Clones with 0 or 1 copy at C1D1 were classified as singleton clones, and clones with 2 or more copies were classified as non-singleton clones. Clones expanded in unsorted samples were assigned a CD4+, CD8+ or unknown annotation through matching of protein sequences in sorted samples from the same patient. Wilcoxon tests on paired samples were used to test changes in diversity from C1D1 to C4D1. Drawn from immuneACCESS, this table holds only the in-frame rearrangements with V and J called that TCRdb kept. Clones are partly lost; checked studies trace under half to an unresolved V gene and leave the rest unexplained. V, J and clone size derive from that table, while D and trimming were established from the DNA sequence. The sample table records over 85,000 clones; about 92% of these occur just once. 1.5% to 2.5% of the sample is in the top ten clones.

The intended sense of this specimen's time point label: cycle 4 day 1 (C4D1), after six to seven weeks of nivolumab. Every trial patient had relapsed after autologous stem cell transplantation, and cohorts A, B and C differed in prior brentuximab vedotin exposure. The trial cohort was composed of roughly 60 patients with relapsed/refractory classical Hodgkin lymphoma, for whom complete response, partial response or progressive disease was recorded as best overall response. Trial patients were treated with single-agent nivolumab in the multi-cohort phase II CheckMate 205 trial. Best overall response was determined by an independent review committee according to the 2007 International Working Group response criteria. PBMCs from the trial were collected at three points: immediately before nivolumab initiation (C1D1), and during therapy at cycle 2 day 1 and cycle 4 day 1. Peripheral blood was collected in 8 mL Vacutainer Cell Preparation Tubes, from which PBMCs were isolated by centrifugation and then cryopreserved.

As to this clone: Which antigen it targets is not known. The record has no base qualities; no much larger clone is one base away.

The germline V gene (reference sequence) supplies CDR1 MNHEY and CDR2 SMNVEV. Trimming accounts for 5 bases at V and 6 bases at J, while the number of junction bases matched to no gene is 5. The CDR3 covers 13 residues, taking in both the cysteine and the phenylalanine. The sequence is cut down to CDR3 DNA, 39 bases in frame from base 1. The research as a whole found: CD4+ but not CD8+ TCR diversity rose significantly by C4D1 (p=0.0027 vs p=0.16), most apparent in complete responders (p=0.02). Lower diversity was observed in patients in whom nivolumab was started less than 1 year after ASCT, and these patients were excluded from later analyses so that confounding by immune reconstitution would be avoided. The study covered only a single clinical trial cohort, and the causes of the repertoire differences, possibly disease activity or prior therapy, were still not defined. Baseline TCR diversity was reported as lower in newly diagnosed patients than in healthy donors, and lower still in relapsed/refractory patients. Trial patients achieving complete response had baseline diversity similar to newly diagnosed patients, whereas partial responders and progressors had significantly lower diversity.

Rearrangement joined TRBV27 to TRBJ2-3; TRBD1 fits 7 bases in the junction. Sequences were derived from peripheral blood mononuclear cells (PBMCs), sampled before the fourth cycle of nivolumab. The clonotype was recovered from a human donor with classical Hodgkin lymphoma. The CDR3 protein is CASSPDREDTQYF. The DNA sequence is TGTGCCAGCAGTCCTGACAGGGAGGATACGCAGTATTTT.